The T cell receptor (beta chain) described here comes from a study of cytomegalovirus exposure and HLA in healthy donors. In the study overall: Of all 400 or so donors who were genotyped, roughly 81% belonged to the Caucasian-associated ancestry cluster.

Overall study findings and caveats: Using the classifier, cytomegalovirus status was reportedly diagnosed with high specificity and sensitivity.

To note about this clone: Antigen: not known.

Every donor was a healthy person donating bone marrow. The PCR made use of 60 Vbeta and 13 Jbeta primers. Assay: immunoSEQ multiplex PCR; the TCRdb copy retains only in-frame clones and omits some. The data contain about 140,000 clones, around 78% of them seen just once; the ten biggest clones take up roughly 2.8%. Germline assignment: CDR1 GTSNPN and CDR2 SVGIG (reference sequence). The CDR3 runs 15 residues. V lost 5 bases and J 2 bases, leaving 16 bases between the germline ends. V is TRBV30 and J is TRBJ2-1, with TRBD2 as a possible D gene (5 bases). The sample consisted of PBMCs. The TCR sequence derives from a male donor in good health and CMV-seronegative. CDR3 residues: CAWGPGKGPYNEQFF. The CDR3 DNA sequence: TGTGCCTGGGGCCCGGGGAAGGGCCCCTACAATGAGCAGTTCTTC.